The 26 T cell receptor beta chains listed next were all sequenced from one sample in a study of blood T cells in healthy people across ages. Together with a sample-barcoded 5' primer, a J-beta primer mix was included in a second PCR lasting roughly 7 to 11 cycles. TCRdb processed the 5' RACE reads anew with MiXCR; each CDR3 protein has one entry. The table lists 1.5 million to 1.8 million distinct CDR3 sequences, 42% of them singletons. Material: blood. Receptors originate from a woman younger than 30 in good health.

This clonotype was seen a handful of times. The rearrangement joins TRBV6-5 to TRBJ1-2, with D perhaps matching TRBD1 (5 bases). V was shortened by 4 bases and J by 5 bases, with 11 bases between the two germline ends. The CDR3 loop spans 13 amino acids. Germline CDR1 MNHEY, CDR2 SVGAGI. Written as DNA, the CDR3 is TGTGCCAGCAGTTCCCGGGACCTATATGGCTACACCTTC. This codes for CASSSRDLYGYTF.

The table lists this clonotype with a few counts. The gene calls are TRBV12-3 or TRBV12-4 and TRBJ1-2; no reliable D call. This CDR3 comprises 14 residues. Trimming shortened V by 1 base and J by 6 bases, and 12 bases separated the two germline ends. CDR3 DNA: TGTGCCAGCAGTTTAGGCTCGGCAGGTGATGGCTACACCTTC. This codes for CASSLGSAGDGYTF.

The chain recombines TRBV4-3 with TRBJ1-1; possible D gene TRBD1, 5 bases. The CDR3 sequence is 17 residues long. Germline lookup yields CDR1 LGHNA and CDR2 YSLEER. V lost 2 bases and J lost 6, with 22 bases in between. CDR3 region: CASSQLREGRGFAEAFF. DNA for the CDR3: TGCGCCAGCAGCCAACTCCGTGAGGGGCGCGGGTTCGCTGAAGCTTTCTTT.

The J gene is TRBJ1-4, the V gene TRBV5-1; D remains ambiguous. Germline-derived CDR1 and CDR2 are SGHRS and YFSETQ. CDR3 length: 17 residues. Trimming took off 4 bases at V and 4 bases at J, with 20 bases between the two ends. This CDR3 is CASSMDLRWTLNEKLFF. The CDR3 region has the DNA TGCGCCAGCAGCATGGACCTACGTTGGACGCTTAATGAAAAACTGTTTTTT.

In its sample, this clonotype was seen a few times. CDR3: CASSFGGIGSTEAFF. The CDR3 DNA reads TGTGCCAGCAGCTTCGGTGGGATCGGGAGCACTGAAGCTTTCTTT. This sequence joins TRBV7-9 and TRBJ1-1; D unclear. The CDR3 length is 15 residues. V was clipped by 3 bases and J by 4 bases, with 15 bases between them. Germline V gene lookup returns CDR1 SEHNR and CDR2 FQNEAQ (reference sequence).

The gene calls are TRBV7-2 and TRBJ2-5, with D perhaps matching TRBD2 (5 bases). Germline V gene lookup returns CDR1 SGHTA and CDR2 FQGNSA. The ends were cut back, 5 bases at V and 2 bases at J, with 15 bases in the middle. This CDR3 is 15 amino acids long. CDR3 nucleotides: TGTGCCAGCAGCGCGCCCTTTGCGGGTCAAGAGACCCAGTACTTC. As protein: CASSAPFAGQETQYF.

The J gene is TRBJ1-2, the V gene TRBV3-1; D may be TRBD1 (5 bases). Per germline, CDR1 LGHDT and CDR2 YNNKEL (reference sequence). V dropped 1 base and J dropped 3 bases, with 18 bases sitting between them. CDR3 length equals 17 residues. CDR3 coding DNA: TGTGCCAGCAGCCAAGCCCCCTACGTTGGGGCATACTATGGCTACACCTTC. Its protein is CASSQAPYVGAYYGYTF.

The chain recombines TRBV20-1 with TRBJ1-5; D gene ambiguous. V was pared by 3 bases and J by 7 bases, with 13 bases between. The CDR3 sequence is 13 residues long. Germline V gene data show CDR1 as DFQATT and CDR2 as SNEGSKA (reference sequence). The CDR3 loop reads CSARDLGGQPQHF. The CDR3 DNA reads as TGCAGTGCTAGGGATCTGGGTGGCCAGCCCCAGCATTTT.

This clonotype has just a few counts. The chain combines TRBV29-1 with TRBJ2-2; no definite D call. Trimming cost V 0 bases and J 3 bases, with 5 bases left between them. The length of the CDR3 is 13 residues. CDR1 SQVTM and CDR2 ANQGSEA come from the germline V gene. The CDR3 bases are TGCAGCGTTGAAGAGACCTACACCGGGGAGCTGTTTTTT. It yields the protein CSVEETYTGELFF.

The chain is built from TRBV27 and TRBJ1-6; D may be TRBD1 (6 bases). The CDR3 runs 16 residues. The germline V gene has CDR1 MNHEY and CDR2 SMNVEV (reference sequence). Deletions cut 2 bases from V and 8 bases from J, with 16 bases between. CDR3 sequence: CASSLRPQGLDSPLHF. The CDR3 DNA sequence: TGTGCCAGCAGTTTACGACCCCAGGGGTTGGATTCACCCCTCCACTTT.

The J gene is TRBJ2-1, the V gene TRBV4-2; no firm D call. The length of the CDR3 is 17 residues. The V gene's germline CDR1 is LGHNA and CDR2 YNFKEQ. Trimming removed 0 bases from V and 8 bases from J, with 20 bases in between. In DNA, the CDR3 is TGTGCCAGCAGCCAAGAAGCTCCAAGGGATGGGTGGGATGAGCAGTTCTTC. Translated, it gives CASSQEAPRDGWDEQFF.

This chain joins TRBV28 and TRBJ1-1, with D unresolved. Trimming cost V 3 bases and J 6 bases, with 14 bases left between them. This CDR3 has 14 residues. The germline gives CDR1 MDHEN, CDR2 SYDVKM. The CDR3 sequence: CASSLESFRAEAFF. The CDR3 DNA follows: TGTGCCAGCAGTTTGGAGTCCTTTCGCGCTGAAGCTTTCTTT.

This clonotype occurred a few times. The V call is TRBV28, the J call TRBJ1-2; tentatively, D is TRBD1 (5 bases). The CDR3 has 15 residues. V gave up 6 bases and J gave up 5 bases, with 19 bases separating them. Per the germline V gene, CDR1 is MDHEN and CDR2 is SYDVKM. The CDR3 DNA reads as TGTGCCAGCAGCTCTCTTGGGGCTTCTGGTTATGGCTACACCTTC. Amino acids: CASSSLGASGYGYTF.

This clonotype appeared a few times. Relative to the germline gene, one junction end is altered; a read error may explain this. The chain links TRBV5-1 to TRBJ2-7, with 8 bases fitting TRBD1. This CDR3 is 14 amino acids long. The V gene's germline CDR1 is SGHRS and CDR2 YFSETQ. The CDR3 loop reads CVSSPGQGSYEQYF. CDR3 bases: TGCGTCAGCAGCCCAGGACAGGGTTCCTACGAGCAGTACTTC.

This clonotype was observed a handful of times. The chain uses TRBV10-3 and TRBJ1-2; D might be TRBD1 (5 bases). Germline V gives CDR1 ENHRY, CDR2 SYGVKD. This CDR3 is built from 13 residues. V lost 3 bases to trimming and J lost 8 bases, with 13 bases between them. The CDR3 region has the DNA TGTGCCATCAGTGAAGAGACAGAAGACGGCTACACCTTC. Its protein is CAISEETEDGYTF.

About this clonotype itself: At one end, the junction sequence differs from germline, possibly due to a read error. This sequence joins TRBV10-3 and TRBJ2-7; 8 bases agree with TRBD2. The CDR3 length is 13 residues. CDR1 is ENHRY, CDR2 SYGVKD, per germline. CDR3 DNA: TGTACCATCAGTGTAGCGGGATCCTACGAGCAGTACTTC. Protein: CTISVAGSYEQYF.

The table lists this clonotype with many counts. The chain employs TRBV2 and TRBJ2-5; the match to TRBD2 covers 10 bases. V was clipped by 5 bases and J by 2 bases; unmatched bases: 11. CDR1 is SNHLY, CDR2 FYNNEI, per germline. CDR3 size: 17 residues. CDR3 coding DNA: TGTGCCAGCAGTCCCTCTCCTAGCGGGAGAGGACAAGAGACCCAGTACTTC. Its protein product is CASSPSPSGRGQETQYF.

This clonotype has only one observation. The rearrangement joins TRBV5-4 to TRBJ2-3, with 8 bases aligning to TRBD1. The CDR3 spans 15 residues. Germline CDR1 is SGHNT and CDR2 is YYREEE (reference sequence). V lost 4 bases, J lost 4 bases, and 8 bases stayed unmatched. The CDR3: CASSTDRVSPDTQYF. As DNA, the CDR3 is TGTGCCAGCAGCACGGACAGGGTAAGCCCAGATACGCAGTATTTT.

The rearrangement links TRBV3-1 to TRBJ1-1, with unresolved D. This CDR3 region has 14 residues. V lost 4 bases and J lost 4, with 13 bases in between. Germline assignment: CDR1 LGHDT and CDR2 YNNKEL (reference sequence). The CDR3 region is CASSRVGWGTEAFF. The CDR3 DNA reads TGTGCCAGCAGCCGGGTGGGCTGGGGCACTGAAGCTTTCTTT.

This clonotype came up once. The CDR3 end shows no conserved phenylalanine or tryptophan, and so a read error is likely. The CDR3 DNA reads as TGCGCCAGCAGCTTAGTGGAGGGGACCTACAATGAGCAGTTCCTC. Amino acids: CASSLVEGTYNEQFL. This rearrangement joins TRBV5-1 to TRBJ2-1; D might be TRBD2 (6 bases). CDR1 and CDR2 (germline): SGHRS, YFSETQ. This CDR3 region has 15 residues. The germline V and J ends were trimmed by 2 bases and 2 bases, with 11 bases remaining between them.

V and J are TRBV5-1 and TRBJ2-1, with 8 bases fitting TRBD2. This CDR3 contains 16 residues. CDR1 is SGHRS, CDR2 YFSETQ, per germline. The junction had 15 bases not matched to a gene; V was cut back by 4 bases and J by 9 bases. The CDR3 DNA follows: TGCGCCAGCAGCCCTCGGACTGGGACTAGAGTTGGTGAGCAGTTCTTC. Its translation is CASSPRTGTRVGEQFF. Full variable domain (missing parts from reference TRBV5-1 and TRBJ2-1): KAGVTQTPRYLIKTRGQQVTLSCSPISGHRSVSWYQQTPGQGLQFLFEYFSETQRNKGNFPGRFSGRQFSNSRSEMNVSTLELGDSALYLCASSPRTGTRVGEQFFGPGTRLTVL.

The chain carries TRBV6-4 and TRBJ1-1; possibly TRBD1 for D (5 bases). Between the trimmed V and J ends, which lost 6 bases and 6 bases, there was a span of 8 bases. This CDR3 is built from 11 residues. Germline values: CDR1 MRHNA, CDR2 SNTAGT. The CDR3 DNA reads TGTGCCAGCAGATTGGGGGCTGAAGCTTTCTTT. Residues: CASRLGAEAFF.

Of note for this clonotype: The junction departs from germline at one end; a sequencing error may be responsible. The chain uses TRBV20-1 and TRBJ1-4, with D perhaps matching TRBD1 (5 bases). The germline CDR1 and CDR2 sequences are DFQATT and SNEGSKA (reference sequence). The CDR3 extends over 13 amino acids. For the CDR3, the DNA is TGCAGTGCTAGTGATGGGGCCGGAGAAAGACTGTTTTTT. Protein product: CSASDGAGERLFF.

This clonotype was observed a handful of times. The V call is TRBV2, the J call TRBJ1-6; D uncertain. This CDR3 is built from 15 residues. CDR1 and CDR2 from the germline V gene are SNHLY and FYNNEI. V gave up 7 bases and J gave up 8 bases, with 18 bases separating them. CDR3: CASKPGGFSDSPLHF. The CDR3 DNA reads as TGTGCCAGCAAGCCCGGAGGGTTTTCAGATTCACCCCTCCACTTT.

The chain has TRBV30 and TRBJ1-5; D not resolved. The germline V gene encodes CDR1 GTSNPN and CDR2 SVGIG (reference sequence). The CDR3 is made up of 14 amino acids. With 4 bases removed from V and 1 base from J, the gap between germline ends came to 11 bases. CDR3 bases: TGTGCCTGGAATAAAGGGTCAAGCAATCAGCCCCAGCATTTT. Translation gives CAWNKGSSNQPQHF.

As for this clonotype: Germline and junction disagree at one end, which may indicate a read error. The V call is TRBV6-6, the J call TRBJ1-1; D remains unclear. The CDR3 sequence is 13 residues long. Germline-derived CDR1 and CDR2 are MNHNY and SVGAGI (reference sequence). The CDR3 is CASRPAQNTEAFF. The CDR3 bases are TGTGCCAGCAGGCCCGCCCAGAACACCGAAGCTTTCTTT.